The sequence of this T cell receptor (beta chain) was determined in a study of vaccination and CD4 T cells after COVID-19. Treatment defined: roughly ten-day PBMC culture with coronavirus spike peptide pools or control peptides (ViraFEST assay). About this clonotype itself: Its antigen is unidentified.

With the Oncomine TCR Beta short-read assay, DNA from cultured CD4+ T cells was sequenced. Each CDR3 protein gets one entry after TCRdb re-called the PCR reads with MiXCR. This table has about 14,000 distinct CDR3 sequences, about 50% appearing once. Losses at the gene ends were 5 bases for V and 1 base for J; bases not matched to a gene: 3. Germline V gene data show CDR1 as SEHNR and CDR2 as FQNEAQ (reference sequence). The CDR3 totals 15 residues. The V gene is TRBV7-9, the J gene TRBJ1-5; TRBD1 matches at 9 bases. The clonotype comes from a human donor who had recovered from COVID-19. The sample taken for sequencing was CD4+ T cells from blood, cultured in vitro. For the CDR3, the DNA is TGTGCCAGCAGCCAGACAGGGGGGAGCAATCAGCCCCAGCATTTT. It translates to CASSQTGGSNQPQHF. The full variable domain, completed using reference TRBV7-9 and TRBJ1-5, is DTGVSQNPRHKITKRGQNVTFRCDPISEHNRLYWYRQTLGQGPEFLTYFQNEAQLEKSRLLSDRFSAERPKGSFSTLEIQRTEQGDSAMYLCASSQTGGSNQPQHFGDGTRLSIL.